These 26 T cell receptor beta chains were all obtained from the same sample, sequenced in a study of PD-1 blockade in classical Hodgkin lymphoma. Noted time point: newly diagnosed, previously untreated cHL patient sample. The protocol was immunoSEQ multiplex PCR, while the TCRdb copy is restricted to in-frame clones and leaves out a portion. The sample has 70,000 or so clones; 93% are singletons. The sample was peripheral blood mononuclear cells (PBMCs). The receptors come from a human donor with classical Hodgkin lymphoma.

This clone came up a few times. J is TRBJ1-6 and V is TRBV11-2; a possible D gene is TRBD1 (6 bases). The CDR3 is made up of 14 amino acids. Germline V lookup: CDR1 SGHAT, CDR2 FQNNGV. The V gene lost 5 bases and the J gene lost 7 bases, with 12 bases spanning the gap. CDR3 nucleotides: TGTGCCAGCAGCCAACGGACAGAAAATTCACCCCTCCACTTT. Translated, it gives CASSQRTENSPLHF.

V is TRBV11-3 and J is TRBJ2-7, with D perhaps matching TRBD1 (6 bases). The CDR3 has 14 amino acids. Germline V gene lookup returns CDR1 SGHNT and CDR2 YENEEA. Deletions cut 1 base from V and 3 bases from J, with 10 bases between. The CDR3 loop is CASSLGTGNYEQYF. Here the CDR3 DNA reads TGTGCCAGCAGCTTAGGCACAGGGAACTACGAGCAGTACTTC. Full variable domain (outside the CDR3, taken from reference TRBV11-3 and TRBJ2-7): EAGVVQSPRYKIIEKKQPVAFWCNPISGHNTLYWYLQNLGQGPELLIRYENEEAVDDSQLPKDRFSAERLKGVDSTLKIQPAELGDSAVYLCASSLGTGNYEQYFGPGTRLTVT.

This rearrangement joins TRBV2 to TRBJ1-1; D might be TRBD1 (5 bases). CDR3 size: 11 residues. Germline V gene data show CDR1 as SNHLY and CDR2 as FYNNEI. V gave up 8 bases and J gave up 7 bases, with 11 bases separating them. CDR3 loop: CASSGVGEAFF. CDR3 nucleotides: TGTGCCAGCTCGGGGGTAGGTGAAGCTTTCTTT. Supplemented by reference TRBV2 and TRBJ1-1, the full variable domain reads EPEVTQTPSHQVTQMGQEVILRCVPISNHLYFYWYRQILGQKVEFLVSFYNNEISEKSEIFDDQFSVERPDGSNFTLKIRSTKLEDSAMYFCASSGVGEAFFGQGTRLTVV.

The gene calls are TRBV19 and TRBJ1-6, with a weak D call TRBD1 (5 bases). CDR1 is LNHDA, CDR2 SQIVND, per germline (reference sequence). The CDR3 runs to 13 residues. Trimming cost V 10 bases and J 7 bases, with 14 bases left between them. The CDR3 loop reads CATRLEGNSPLHF. CDR3 nucleotides: TGTGCCACCCGACTGGAGGGGAATTCACCCCTCCACTTT.

The chain joins TRBV5-6 to TRBJ1-5; TRBD1 is a possible D gene (6 bases). The V gene lost 6 bases and the J gene lost 4 bases, with 11 bases spanning the gap. In germline, CDR1 is SGHDT, CDR2 YYEEEE. The CDR3 has 13 residues. CDR3 bases: TGTGCCAGCATGCGGGGGGCGAATCAGCCCCAGCATTTT. This codes for CASMRGANQPQHF.

The chain links TRBV5-4 to TRBJ1-1; D gene uncertain. The V gene lost 1 base and the J gene lost 1 base, with 14 bases spanning the gap. CDR1 and CDR2 (germline): SGHNT, YYREEE (reference sequence). The CDR3 contains 16 residues. DNA for the CDR3: TGTGCCAGCAGCTTGCCACCCGGGAAGGGGAACACTGAAGCTTTCTTT. It is translated as CASSLPPGKGNTEAFF.

The gene calls are TRBV11-2 and TRBJ2-5, with TRBD1 matching 9 bases. The CDR3 has 15 amino acids. After removal of 2 bases from V and 5 bases from J, the junction contained 6 bases not matched to a gene. Germline values: CDR1 SGHAT, CDR2 FQNNGV. CDR3 protein: CASSLPTGGGETQYF. DNA for the CDR3: TGTGCCAGCAGCTTACCGACAGGGGGAGGGGAGACCCAGTACTTC.

This clone was seen once. V gene TRBV10-3 combines with J gene TRBJ2-7; TRBD1 matches at 7 bases. The CDR3 covers 17 residues. Per the germline V gene, CDR1 is ENHRY and CDR2 is SYGVKD. Losses at the gene ends were 2 bases for V and 0 bases for J; bases not matched to a gene: 10. The DNA of the CDR3 is TGTGCCATCAGTGAGAACAACAGGGGCCTCAGCTCCTACGAGCAGTACTTC. This encodes CAISENNRGLSSYEQYF.

The V and J genes are TRBV27 and TRBJ1-2, with a possible D match to TRBD1 (6 bases). Germline V gene lookup returns CDR1 MNHEY and CDR2 SMNVEV (reference sequence). The CDR3 consists of 19 residues. V lost 7 bases, J lost 3 bases, and 30 bases lay in between. This CDR3 reads CASKELSGHLFLADYGYTF. The DNA of the CDR3 is TGTGCCAGCAAAGAACTGTCGGGACATTTATTTCTCGCGGACTATGGCTACACCTTC.

The chain has TRBV4-1 and TRBJ2-7; D tentatively reads TRBD1 or TRBD2 (5 bases each). CDR3 length: 14 amino acids. Germline CDR1 is MGHRA and CDR2 is YSYEKL. Trimming cost V 0 bases and J 6 bases, with 12 bases left between them. The CDR3, as DNA: TGCGCCAGCAGCCAAGATGGGACCTCGAGCGAGCAGTACTTC. Amino acid sequence: CASSQDGTSSEQYF.

V is TRBV5-1 and J is TRBJ2-7; D call uncertain. The germline V and J ends were trimmed by 5 bases and 2 bases, with 17 bases remaining between them. From germline, CDR1 is SGHRS and CDR2 YFSETQ. The CDR3 sequence is 15 residues long. The CDR3 DNA follows: TGCGCCAGCAGACACGACATGGGATCCCCCTACGAGCAGTACTTC. It encodes CASRHDMGSPYEQYF.

V is TRBV6-5 and J is TRBJ1-4; no definite D call. Germline V gene data show CDR1 as MNHEY and CDR2 as SVGAGI. The V end lost 5 bases, the J end lost 11 bases, and 15 bases lay between the germline ends. The CDR3 loop spans 13 amino acids. The CDR3 sequence: CASSTDPKEKLFF. CDR3 in DNA: TGTGCCAGCAGTACGGACCCCAAGGAGAAACTGTTTTTT.

The chain couples TRBV29-1 to TRBJ1-4, with D possibly TRBD1 on 5 matching bases. CDR1 SQVTM and CDR2 ANQGSEA come from the germline V gene. The CDR3 covers 12 residues. The V end lost 4 bases, the J end lost 6 bases, and 9 bases lay between the germline ends. The CDR3 DNA reads TGCAGCGTTGGGATAGGGGATGAAAAACTGTTTTTT. Its translation: CSVGIGDEKLFF. The full variable domain, in which reference TRBV29-1 and TRBJ1-4 provide the parts outside the CDR3, is SAVISQKPSRDICQRGTSLTIQCQVDSQVTMMFWYRQQPGQSLTLIATANQGSEATYESGFVIDKFPISRPNLTFSTLTVSNMSPEDSSIYLCSVGIGDEKLFFGSGTQLSVL.

This rearrangement joins TRBV2 to TRBJ2-7; D ambiguous. The germline V gene has CDR1 SNHLY and CDR2 FYNNEI. The CDR3 has 13 residues. Trimming stripped 1 base from V and 0 bases from J, with 4 bases between. The CDR3 DNA sequence: TGTGCCAGCAGTGAAGATTACTCCTACGAGCAGTACTTC. The encoded protein is CASSEDYSYEQYF.

The V gene is TRBV5-1, the J gene TRBJ2-2; 7 positions match TRBD1. The CDR3 contains 16 residues. CDR1 and CDR2 (germline): SGHRS, YFSETQ. V gave up 4 bases and J gave up 5 bases; unmatched junction bases: 11. The CDR3 DNA is TGCGCCAGCAGCAGGGGGACAGACCACGGAACCGGGGAGCTGTTTTTT. Its translation: CASSRGTDHGTGELFF.

The chain recombines TRBV30 with TRBJ2-2; 14 nucleotides align to TRBD2. V dropped 1 base and J dropped 2; count of bases not matched to a gene: 3. The CDR3 runs 17 residues. CDR1 and CDR2 from the germline V gene are GTSNPN and SVGIG (reference sequence). DNA of the CDR3: TGTGCCTGGAGTGGACTAGCGGGAGGGCCTAACACCGGGGAGCTGTTTTTT. Its protein is CAWSGLAGGPNTGELFF.

J is TRBJ2-4 and V is TRBV28, with D maybe TRBD1 (6 bases). This CDR3 comprises 14 residues. The ends were cut back, 4 bases at V and 5 bases at J, with 12 bases in the middle. The V gene's germline CDR1 is MDHEN and CDR2 SYDVKM. CDR3 nucleotide sequence: TGTGCCAGCAGTTCGATCAGGGGCCAAAACATTCAGTACTTC. It specifies CASSSIRGQNIQYF.

The chain couples TRBV5-1 to TRBJ1-1, with 10 positions matching TRBD1. V lost 4 bases, J lost 1 base, and 7 bases stayed unmatched. Germline CDR1 reads SGHRS; CDR2 reads YFSETQ. CDR3 length: 16 residues. The CDR3 bases are TGCGCCAGCAGCGCAGGGACAGGGGCTACGAACACTGAAGCTTTCTTT. This sequence encodes CASSAGTGATNTEAFF. Supplemented by reference TRBV5-1 and TRBJ1-1, the full variable domain reads KAGVTQTPRYLIKTRGQQVTLSCSPISGHRSVSWYQQTPGQGLQFLFEYFSETQRNKGNFPGRFSGRQFSNSRSEMNVSTLELGDSALYLCASSAGTGATNTEAFFGQGTRLTVV.

The chain uses TRBV19 and TRBJ1-5, with a tentative D call TRBD1 (5 bases). The V gene lost 7 bases and the J gene lost 0 bases, with 10 bases spanning the gap. The length of the CDR3 is 14 residues. The germline CDR1 and CDR2 sequences are LNHDA and SQIVND (reference sequence). The CDR3 is CASTRQNSNQPQHF. In DNA form, the CDR3 reads TGTGCCAGTACTAGACAGAATAGCAATCAGCCCCAGCATTTT.

The V and J genes are TRBV9 and TRBJ2-5; D possibly corresponds to TRBD2 (6 bases). The germline gives CDR1 SGDLS, CDR2 YYNGEE. This CDR3 region has 14 residues. Between the trimmed V and J ends, which lost 2 bases and 2 bases, there was a span of 10 bases. CDR3 nucleotide sequence: TGTGCCAGCAGCGTGGGGCGGGGACAAGAGACCCAGTACTTC. Amino acids: CASSVGRGQETQYF.

V usage is TRBV5-1 and J usage is TRBJ2-3, with unresolved D. Trimming removed 5 bases at V and 2 bases at J, with 12 bases between. There are 14 residues in the CDR3. Germline loops: CDR1 SGHRS, CDR2 YFSETQ. In DNA form, the CDR3 reads TGCGCCAGCAGGGACCCAACTTCCACAGATACGCAGTATTTT. Translation gives CASRDPTSTDTQYF.

There are a few counts of this clone. J is TRBJ1-3 and V is TRBV6-5, with unresolved D. The germline V and J ends were trimmed by 5 bases and 4 bases, with 12 bases remaining between them. From germline, CDR1 is MNHEY and CDR2 SVGAGI. CDR3 size: 14 residues. The CDR3 bases are TGTGCCAGCAGTGGAACCCGGTCGGGAAACACCATATATTTT. Amino acid sequence: CASSGTRSGNTIYF.

This clone was counted only a few times. The same CDR3 is also encoded by other DNA sequences in this sample. The V call is TRBV30, the J call TRBJ1-1; a possible D gene is TRBD1 (6 bases). The V gene's germline CDR1 is GTSNPN and CDR2 SVGIG (reference sequence). V lost 0 bases and J lost 4, with 12 bases in between. The CDR3 length is 14 residues. CDR3 sequence reads: CAWSVGRGGTEAFF. In DNA form, the CDR3 reads TGTGCCTGGAGTGTTGGCAGGGGAGGCACTGAAGCTTTCTTT.

This rearrangement joins TRBV4-1 to TRBJ2-2; the D gene is possibly TRBD2 (6 bases). Trimming cost V 4 bases and J 0 bases, with 6 bases left between them. CDR1 MGHRA and CDR2 YSYEKL come from the germline V gene. The CDR3 extends over 14 amino acids. The CDR3 nucleotides are TGCGCCAGCAGCCGGGACTCGAACACCGGGGAGCTGTTTTTT. Residues: CASSRDSNTGELFF.

The V and J genes are TRBV4-3 and TRBJ2-1; 7 bases are shared with TRBD2. Germline loops: CDR1 LGHNA, CDR2 YSLEER. The CDR3 sequence is 17 residues long. J gave up 2 bases and V 1 base, and 8 bases lay outside the gene matches. The CDR3 coding sequence is TGCGCCAGCAGCCAAGGGGGAGCGGGACGGCCCTACAATGAGCAGTTCTTC. As protein: CASSQGGAGRPYNEQFF.

The gene calls are TRBV10-1 and TRBJ2-7; weak D call: TRBD2 (5 bases). The CDR3 spans 14 residues. The germline V gene has CDR1 WNHNN and CDR2 SYGVQD (reference sequence). V dropped 6 bases and J dropped 5 bases, with 17 bases sitting between them. The CDR3 spells CASSPQGKGDEQYF. The CDR3 DNA reads TGCGCCAGCAGCCCCCAAGGGAAGGGAGACGAGCAGTACTTC.